A selection of T cell receptor beta chains follows, all from one sample in a study of blood T cell repertoires in COVID-19. Method: immunoSEQ multiplex PCR; TCRdb's copy keeps in-frame clones and lacks some. The repertoire has tens of thousands of clones, about 88% of them found once; the top ten carry around 1.3%. Sequenced sample: peripheral blood. Receptors originate from a man aged 60-69 years with acute or convalescent COVID-19. Both conserved end residues are part of each CDR3. D genes are given only for firm matches. Clone size is not always given. Where it is, it says once, few, many or a class for expanded clones.

>NA|TRBV4-2|TRBD2|TRBJ2-4
TGTGCCAGCAGCCAAGCACTAGCGGGGGGGGTAAACATTCAGTACTTC
CASSQALAGGVNIQYF
>once|TRBV3-1/TRBV3-2|NA|TRBJ1-1
TGTGCCAGCAGCCGCTGGGGGACACCTGAAGCTTTCTTT
CASSRWGTPEAFF
>NA|TRBV4-1|NA|TRBJ2-2
TGCGCCAGCTCGTTGGAGACAGATACCGGGGAGCTGTTTTTT
CASSLETDTGELFF
>NA|TRBV18|NA|TRBJ2-7
TGTGCCAGCTCACCAGAGACAGGAGTCGTACCCTACGAGCAGTACTTC
CASSPETGVVPYEQYF
>NA|TRBV9|NA|TRBJ1-4
TGTGCCAGCACTTCAGGCCTGGCCAAGTGGGAACTGTTTTTT
CASTSGLAKWELFF
>NA|TRBV3-1/TRBV3-2|TRBD1|TRBJ1-2
TGTGCCAGCAGCCAAAGAGGGGGCTATTATGGCTACACCTTC
CASSQRGGYYGYTF
>NA|TRBV10-3|TRBD1|TRBJ1-1
TGTGCCATCAGTGACCCCCTGGCGGGGACAGGGGAGACCACTGAAGCTTTCTTT
CAISDPLAGTGETTEAFF
>NA|TRBV5-1|NA|TRBJ2-3
TGCGCCAGCAGCTTGTTTGCGGGGACCTCCACAGATACGCAGTATTTT
CASSLFAGTSTDTQYF
>NA|TRBV19|TRBD2|TRBJ2-7
TGTGCCAGTAGTCCTACTAGCGGGGACGGCGAGCAGTACTTC
CASSPTSGDGEQYF
>few|TRBV6-2/TRBV6-3|TRBD1|TRBJ1-1
TGTGCCAGCAGTTACTCGGAGGGTCGTAGGGGACAGGGGATGAACACTGAAGCTTTCTTT
CASSYSEGRRGQGMNTEAFF
>NA|TRBV4-1|TRBD1|TRBJ2-7
TGCGCCAGCAGCCAAGTTCTGGGACAGGGAATCTACGAGCAGTACTTC
CASSQVLGQGIYEQYF
>NA|TRBV5-6|NA|TRBJ2-3
TGTGCCAGCAGCTTGGTACGGGATGCCAGCACAGATACGCAGTATTTT
CASSLVRDASTDTQYF
>NA|TRBV5-1|NA|TRBJ2-1
TGCGCCAGCAGCTTGGTACTCAATGAGCAGTTCTTC
CASSLVLNEQFF
>NA|TRBV4-2|TRBD1|TRBJ1-2
TGTGCCAGCAGCCAAAACCAAGCCGGGACAGGGGGCTTTCGCGGCTACACCTTC
CASSQNQAGTGGFRGYTF
>few|TRBV5-1|TRBD2|TRBJ2-2
TGCGCCAGCAGCTTGTACGCGGGGGGCGATACCGGGGAGCTGTTTTTT
CASSLYAGGDTGELFF
>NA|TRBV6-6|NA|TRBJ2-1
TGTGCCAGCAGTTTCTTACAGGGAAACGAGCAGTTCTTC
CASSFLQGNEQFF
>once|TRBV4-1|NA|TRBJ2-3
TGCGCCAGCAGCCAGAATCCGGGGGTTAGCACAGATACGCAGTATTTT
CASSQNPGVSTDTQYF
>NA|TRBV18|TRBD1|TRBJ2-1
TGTGCCAGCTCACCCTTGGACAGGGCGGATTACAATGAGCAGTTCTTC
CASSPLDRADYNEQFF
>NA|TRBV19|TRBD1|TRBJ2-3
TGTGCCAGTAGCAACAGGGGGGTGGCAGATACGCAGTATTTT
CASSNRGVADTQYF
>once|TRBV5-8|NA|TRBJ1-6
TGTGCCAGCAGCTTGAGGCCCAGGGGCGGTTCACCCCTCCACTTT
CASSLRPRGGSPLHF
>NA|TRBV10-3|NA|TRBJ1-4
TGTGCCATCAGTAGTGAGGAGGCTGAAAAACTGTTTTTT
CAISSEEAEKLFF
>NA|TRBV5-8|TRBD1|TRBJ2-3
TGTGCCAGCAGCTCGACAGGGAGCACAGATACGCAGTATTTT
CASSSTGSTDTQYF
>NA|TRBV7-9|NA|TRBJ1-1
TGTGCCAGCAGCTCGACTAACACTGAAGCTTTCTTT
CASSSTNTEAFF
>NA|TRBV7-2|TRBD1|TRBJ2-6
TGTGCCAGCAGCTTCGGACAGGGCTCTGGGGCCAACGTCCTGACTTTC
CASSFGQGSGANVLTF
>NA|TRBV5-1|TRBD2|TRBJ2-7
TGCGCCAGCATGGGGGGGAGCAGCTCCTACGAGCAGTACTTC
CASMGGSSSYEQYF
>NA|TRBV5-1|NA|TRBJ1-3
TGCGCCAGCAGCCTGGGTCCGGACAGCTCTGGAAACACCATATATTTT
CASSLGPDSSGNTIYF
>NA|TRBV5-4|NA|TRBJ1-1
TGTGCCAGCAGCTTCCAGAACACTGAAGCTTTCTTT
CASSFQNTEAFF
>NA|TRBV7-2|NA|TRBJ2-7
TGTGCCAGCAGCATTACACAGGGGAGGCACGAGCAGTACTTC
CASSITQGRHEQYF
>many|TRBV11-3|NA|TRBJ2-5
TGTGCCAGCAGCTTAGACTTCCAAGAGACCCAGTACTTC
CASSLDFQETQYF
>NA|TRBV2|NA|TRBJ2-3
TGTGCCAGCAGTGGGGGCGCTACTAGCACAGATACGCAGTATTTT
CASSGGATSTDTQYF
>NA|TRBV6-6|NA|TRBJ1-6
TGTGCCAGCAGTCGGGTTCGGTCACCCCTCCACTTT
CASSRVRSPLHF
>NA|TRBV5-1|TRBD2|TRBJ2-1
TGCGCCAGCACCCTGCTGCCAACTAGCGGGTCCTACAATGAGCAGTTCTTC
CASTLLPTSGSYNEQFF
>NA|TRBV2|NA|TRBJ1-5
TGTGCCAGCAGTCTAGTAGGAAGCAATCAGCCCCAGCATTTT
CASSLVGSNQPQHF
>NA|TRBV27|TRBD1|TRBJ1-1
TGTGCCAGCAGTTTAAAGGGACAGGGGGGTACTGAAGCTTTCTTT
CASSLKGQGGTEAFF
>NA|TRBV3-1/TRBV3-2|TRBD1|TRBJ2-2
TGTGCCAGCACCGACAGGGGATATACCGGGGAGCTGTTTTTT
CASTDRGYTGELFF
>NA|TRBV9|NA|TRBJ1-1
TGTGCCAGCAGCTCCCGACAGGTGGATTTCACTGAAGCTTTCTTT
CASSSRQVDFTEAFF
>once|TRBV20-1|TRBD2|TRBJ2-7
TGCAGTGCTAGTTTGCTAGCGGGATACGAGCAGTACTTC
CSASLLAGYEQYF
>once|TRBV5-3|NA|TRBJ1-5
TGTGCCAGAAGCTCTATGAGACACGATAGCAATCAGCCCCAGCATTTT
CARSSMRHDSNQPQHF
>NA|TRBV6-5|TRBD1|TRBJ1-2
TGTGCCAGCAGTAACGGACAGGGGGTAGTCTATGGCTACACCTTC
CASSNGQGVVYGYTF
>NA|TRBV29-1|TRBD1|TRBJ1-2
TGCAGCGTCGATCCCGGCGACAGGGCTGGTGGCTACACCTTC
CSVDPGDRAGGYTF
>NA|TRBV6-5|NA|TRBJ1-2
TGTGCCAGCAGGATCACTACACGGGGGTATGGCTACACCTTC
CASRITTRGYGYTF
>NA|TRBV11-3|NA|TRBJ2-1
TGTGCCAGCTCACTTTTTAGGGGTGAGCAGTTCTTC
CASSLFRGEQFF
>NA|TRBV30|NA|TRBJ1-4
TGTGCCTGGAGTCGGCAGGGAAAGGGTCAACTGTTTTTT
CAWSRQGKGQLFF
>NA|TRBV6-5|NA|TRBJ2-7
TGTGCCAGCAGTCCCGGGAAAGGCTACGAGCAGTACTTC
CASSPGKGYEQYF
>NA|TRBV4-1|NA|TRBJ2-7
TGCGCCAGCAGCCAGTCCTCCGAGCAGTACTTC
CASSQSSEQYF
>once|TRBV5-6|NA|TRBJ2-7
TGTGCCAGCAGCTTGACTTACGAGCAGTACTTC
CASSLTYEQYF
>NA|TRBV3-1/TRBV3-2|NA|TRBJ2-7
TGTGCCAGCAGCCAAGATCTTGGTAGCGGCTCAGGGCAGTACTTC
CASSQDLGSGSGQYF
>NA|TRBV19|NA|TRBJ2-3
TGTGCCAGTAGTTTTAGCAGGGTCCTGGTAGGCACCTCCACAGATACGCAGTATTTT
CASSFSRVLVGTSTDTQYF
>medium-sized|TRBV27|TRBD1|TRBJ2-7
TGTGCCAGCAGCCCGGACAGGGTACTCTACGAGCAGTACTTC
CASSPDRVLYEQYF
>NA|TRBV12-5|NA|TRBJ2-2
TGTGCTTCTCGTCGACAGGCGAACACCGGGGAGCTGTTTTTT
CASRRQANTGELFF
>NA|TRBV5-4|TRBD1|TRBJ1-2
TGTGCCAGCAGCTTCGGGACAGCTTCTACGAGGGGCTACACCTTC
CASSFGTASTRGYTF